This TCR beta chain was identified in a study of identical twins. This clonotype has at least ten counts. All donors were healthy, and all were Caucasian. Via MiXCR, TCRdb re-called the 5' RACE reads, giving one row per CDR3 protein. The data contain 1.5 million or so distinct CDR3 sequences, under 35% of them singletons. The sequenced sample was cord blood. The sequence was obtained from a newborn girl in good health.

The CDR3 sequence: CSVSQGASYEQYF. The CDR3 DNA reads TGCAGCGTTTCACAGGGGGCCTCCTACGAGCAGTACTTC. The rearrangement uses TRBV29-1 and TRBJ2-7; 9 bases fit TRBD1. Germline assignment: CDR1 SQVTM and CDR2 ANQGSEA. This CDR3 region has 13 residues. V shed 5 bases and J 0 bases; nucleotides not matched to a gene: 2.